The 2 T cell receptor beta chains in this list originate from one sample, sequenced in a study of T cells after yellow fever vaccination. TCRdb used MiXCR to reprocess the 5' RACE reads, holding one entry per CDR3 protein. The sample shows 300,000 or so distinct CDR3 sequences, around 6.8% of them seen only once. The sample was PBMCs, taken about 41 days after the first yellow fever vaccination. These receptors all come from a man younger than 30 who received the YFV17D yellow fever vaccine.

A remark on this clonotype: Since no conserved phenylalanine or tryptophan closes the CDR3, a read error is the likely cause. The DNA is omitted, as the CDR3 cannot be located on it reliably, and the CDR3 follows TCRdb's listing. This rearrangement joins TRBV7-8 to TRBJ2-2; the table's TRBD1 call for D was not verified on the DNA. The CDR3 is 12 amino acids long, termini counted. Germline loops: CDR1 SGHVS, CDR2 FQNEAQ. The CDR3 loop reads CASSSEGQSGQG.

This clonotype has only a few counts. This chain connects TRBV29-1 to TRBJ1-3, with no clear D. Germline-derived CDR1 and CDR2 are SQVTM and ANQGSEA. This CDR3 region has 12 residues. The CDR3 region is CTARASGNTIYF. CDR3 DNA: TGCACAGCCCGGGCCTCTGGAAACACCATATATTTT.